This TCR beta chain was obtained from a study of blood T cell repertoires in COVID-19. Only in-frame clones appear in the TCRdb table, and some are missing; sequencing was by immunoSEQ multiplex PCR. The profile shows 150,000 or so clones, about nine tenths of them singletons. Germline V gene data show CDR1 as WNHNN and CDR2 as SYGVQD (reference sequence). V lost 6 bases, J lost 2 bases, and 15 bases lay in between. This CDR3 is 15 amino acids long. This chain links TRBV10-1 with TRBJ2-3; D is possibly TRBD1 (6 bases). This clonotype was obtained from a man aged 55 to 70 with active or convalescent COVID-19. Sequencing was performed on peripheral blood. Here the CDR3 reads CASRGGDEFTDTQYF. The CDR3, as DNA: TGCGCCAGCAGAGGGGGTGATGAATTCACAGATACGCAGTATTTT.